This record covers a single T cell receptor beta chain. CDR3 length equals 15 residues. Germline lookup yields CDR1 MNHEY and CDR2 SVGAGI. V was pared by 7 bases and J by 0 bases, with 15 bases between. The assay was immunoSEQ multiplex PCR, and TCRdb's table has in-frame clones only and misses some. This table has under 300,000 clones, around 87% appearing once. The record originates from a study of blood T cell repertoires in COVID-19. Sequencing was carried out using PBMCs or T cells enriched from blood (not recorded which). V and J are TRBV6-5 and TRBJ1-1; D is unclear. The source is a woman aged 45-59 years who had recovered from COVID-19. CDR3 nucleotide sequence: TGTGCCAGCACCCGCGGGCAGAAGATGAACACTGAAGCTTTCTTT. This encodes CASTRGQKMNTEAFF.